This T cell receptor beta chain was recovered during a study of blood T cell repertoires in COVID-19. J gave up 5 bases and V 0 bases, and 11 bases lay outside the gene matches. Germline CDR1 reads MGHRA; CDR2 reads YSYEKL. This CDR3 has 18 amino acids. Individuals aged about 18 to 89 years were recruited from 24 US areas. Cohorts were based on clinical histories the participants reported. Symptom resolution, clearance, or two negative PCRs marked donors in Cohort 3 as recovered. Authors' data handling: Counts of nucleated cells, estimated from reference gene primer amplification, were obtained. Profiling relied on immunoSEQ multiplex PCR, and the TCRdb table lists in-frame clones only, not all of them. For V, J and clone size, that table is used; D and trimming come from the DNA. The sample has about 130,000 clones, over 65% seen once.

Input material: PBMCs or T cells enriched from blood (not recorded which). The clonotype originates from a woman between 45 and 65 years old who had recovered from COVID-19. This rearrangement joins TRBV4-1 to TRBJ2-5; 11 nucleotides align to TRBD2. CDR3 amino acids: CASSQERGSGGARETQYF. The CDR3 region has the DNA TGCGCCAGCAGCCAAGAGAGGGGTAGCGGGGGGGCGAGGGAGACCCAGTACTTC.